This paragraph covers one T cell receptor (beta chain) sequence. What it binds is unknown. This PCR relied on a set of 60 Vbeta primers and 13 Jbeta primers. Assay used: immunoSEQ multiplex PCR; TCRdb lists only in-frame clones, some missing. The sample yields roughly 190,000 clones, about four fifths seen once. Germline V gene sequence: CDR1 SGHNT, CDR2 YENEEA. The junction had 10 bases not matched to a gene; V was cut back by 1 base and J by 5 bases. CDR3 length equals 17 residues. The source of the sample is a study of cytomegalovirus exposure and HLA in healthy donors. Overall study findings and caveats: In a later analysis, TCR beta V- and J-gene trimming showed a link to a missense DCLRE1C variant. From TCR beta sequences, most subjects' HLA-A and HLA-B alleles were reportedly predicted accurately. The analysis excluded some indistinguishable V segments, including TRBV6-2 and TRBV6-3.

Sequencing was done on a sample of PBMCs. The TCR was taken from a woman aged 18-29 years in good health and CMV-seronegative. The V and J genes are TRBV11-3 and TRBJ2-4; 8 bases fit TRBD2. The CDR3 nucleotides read TGTGCCAGCAGCTTAGGGGGATCCGGGACTAGACAAAACATTCAGTACTTC. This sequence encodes CASSLGGSGTRQNIQYF. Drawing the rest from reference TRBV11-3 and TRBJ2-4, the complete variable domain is EAGVVQSPRYKIIEKKQPVAFWCNPISGHNTLYWYLQNLGQGPELLIRYENEEAVDDSQLPKDRFSAERLKGVDSTLKIQPAELGDSAVYLCASSLGGSGTRQNIQYFGAGTRLSVL.